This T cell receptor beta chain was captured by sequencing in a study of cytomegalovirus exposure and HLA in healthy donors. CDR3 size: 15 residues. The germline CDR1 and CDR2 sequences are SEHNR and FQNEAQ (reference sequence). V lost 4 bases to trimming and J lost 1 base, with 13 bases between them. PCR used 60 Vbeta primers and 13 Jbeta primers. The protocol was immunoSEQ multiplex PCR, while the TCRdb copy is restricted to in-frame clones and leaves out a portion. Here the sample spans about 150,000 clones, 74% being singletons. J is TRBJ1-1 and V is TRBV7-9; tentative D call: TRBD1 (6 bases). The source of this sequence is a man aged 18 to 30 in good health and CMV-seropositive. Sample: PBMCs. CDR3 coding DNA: TGTGCCAGCAGCTCTAGGGGGGGCGAGAACACTGAAGCTTTCTTT. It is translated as CASSSRGGENTEAFF.